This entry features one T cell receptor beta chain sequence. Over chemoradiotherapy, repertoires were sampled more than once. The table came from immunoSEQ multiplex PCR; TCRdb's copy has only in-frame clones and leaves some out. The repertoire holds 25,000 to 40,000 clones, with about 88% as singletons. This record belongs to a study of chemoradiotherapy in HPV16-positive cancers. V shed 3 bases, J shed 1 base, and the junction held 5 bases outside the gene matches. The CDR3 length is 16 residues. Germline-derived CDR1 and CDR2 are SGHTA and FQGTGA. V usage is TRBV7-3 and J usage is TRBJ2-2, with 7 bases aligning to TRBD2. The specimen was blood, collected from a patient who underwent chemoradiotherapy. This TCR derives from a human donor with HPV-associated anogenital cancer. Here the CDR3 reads CASSFGQRGNTGELFF. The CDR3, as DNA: TGTGCCAGCAGCTTTGGCCAGCGGGGGAACACCGGGGAGCTGTTTTTT.